The 18 T cell receptor beta chains below were found in one sample sequenced in a study of blood T cell repertoires in COVID-19. Sequencing used immunoSEQ multiplex PCR; TCRdb keeps in-frame clones, though not all of them. The data hold about 52,000 clones, with approximately 82% observed a single time. The sample was peripheral blood. The receptor source for this set is a man in his 70s with active COVID-19.

The chain links TRBV5-5 to TRBJ1-1, with 10 bases aligning to TRBD1. This CDR3 has 15 residues. In germline, CDR1 is SGHKS, CDR2 YYEKEE (reference sequence). With 4 bases clipped from V and 3 bases from J, the junction kept 6 bases outside the gene matches. Here the CDR3 DNA reads TGTGCCAGCAGCGCGAGACAGGGGGCGGACACTGAAGCTTTCTTT. It codes for CASSARQGADTEAFF.

This sequence joins TRBV5-6 and TRBJ2-1, with 7 positions matching TRBD1. In germline, CDR1 is SGHDT, CDR2 YYEEEE. V lost 3 bases, J lost 2 bases, and 5 bases stayed unmatched. CDR3 size: 15 residues. CDR3 coding DNA: TGTGCCAGCAGCTCCGACAGGGACGCCTACAATGAGCAGTTCTTC. It codes for CASSSDRDAYNEQFF.

This rearrangement joins TRBV5-1 to TRBJ2-7; no reliable D call. CDR1 is SGHRS and CDR2 is YFSETQ in the germline V gene. The CDR3 is made up of 15 amino acids. Trimming shortened V by 0 bases and J by 0 bases, and 10 bases separated the two germline ends. CDR3 DNA: TGCGCCAGCAGCTTGGATCTACCGAGCTCCTACGAGCAGTACTTC. Its translation: CASSLDLPSSYEQYF. The complete variable domain, with remaining parts taken from reference TRBV5-1 and TRBJ2-7, reads KAGVTQTPRYLIKTRGQQVTLSCSPISGHRSVSWYQQTPGQGLQFLFEYFSETQRNKGNFPGRFSGRQFSNSRSEMNVSTLELGDSALYLCASSLDLPSSYEQYFGPGTRLTVT.

CDR3 amino acids: CSVGGSGEVLGEQFF. As DNA, the CDR3 is TGCAGCGTTGGAGGTAGCGGGGAGGTTTTGGGTGAGCAGTTCTTC. The rearrangement uses TRBV29-1 and TRBJ2-1, with 8 positions matching TRBD2. The CDR3 contains 15 residues. The V and J ends lost 4 bases and 9 bases, in that order; junction bases with no gene match: 14. CDR1 SQVTM and CDR2 ANQGSEA come from the germline V gene.

The chain uses TRBV6-6 and TRBJ1-2; TRBD1 agrees at 7 bases. Germline CDR1 and CDR2: MNHNY and SVGAGI (reference sequence). The CDR3 is 12 amino acids. J lost 10 bases, V lost 6 bases, and 8 bases had no gene match. CDR3 loop: CASSPGQEAYTF. CDR3 in DNA: TGTGCCAGCAGCCCCGGACAGGAGGCCTACACCTTC.

V and J are TRBV5-1 and TRBJ1-4; 9 bases align to TRBD1. V shed 0 bases, J shed 4 bases, and the junction held 1 base outside the gene matches. The CDR3 has 15 residues. The germline V gene has CDR1 SGHRS and CDR2 YFSETQ. CDR3 nucleotides: TGCGCCAGCAGCTTGGAGACAGGGGGTAATGAAAAACTGTTTTTT. As protein: CASSLETGGNEKLFF.

This rearrangement joins TRBV28 to TRBJ1-4; D might be TRBD1 (6 bases). V was shortened by 4 bases and J by 4 bases, with 13 bases between the two germline ends. The CDR3 has 15 amino acids. From germline, CDR1 is MDHEN and CDR2 SYDVKM. In DNA form, the CDR3 reads TGTGCCAGCAGTTATTCAGGACAGAATAATGAAAAACTGTTTTTT. This translates into CASSYSGQNNEKLFF.

This chain joins TRBV27 and TRBJ1-2; TRBD1 matches 7 bases. V shed 2 bases, J shed 4 bases, and the junction held 4 bases outside the gene matches. The germline gives CDR1 MNHEY, CDR2 SMNVEV (reference sequence). There are 14 residues in the CDR3. The DNA for the CDR3 is TGTGCCAGCAGTTTACTAGGGGGCAGCTATGGCTACACCTTC. Protein product: CASSLLGGSYGYTF.

On this clone itself: The germline gene is not matched at one end of the junction; a read error may be the cause. This chain connects TRBV6-1 to TRBJ2-1, with a tentative D call TRBD2 (5 bases). Germline CDR1 MNHNS, CDR2 SASEGT. CDR3 size: 14 residues. The DNA for the CDR3 is TGTGCCAGCAGGGAAGGCCGGGGAGACGGAGTGCAGTTCTTC. It specifies CASREGRGDGVQFF.

This chain uses TRBV30 with TRBJ2-2; D is possibly TRBD1 (6 bases). This CDR3 comprises 13 residues. Germline values: CDR1 GTSNPN, CDR2 SVGIG (reference sequence). Trimming pared 4 bases from V and 5 bases from J, leaving 11 bases between. The DNA for the CDR3 is TGTGCCTGGAACAGGGCGAGGACCGGGGAGCTGTTTTTT. It yields the protein CAWNRARTGELFF.

This clone rates as medium-sized. The rearrangement uses TRBV6-2 or TRBV6-3 and TRBJ2-3; TRBD2 aligns across 12 bases. The germline V gene has CDR1 MNHEY and CDR2 SVGEGT. CDR3 length equals 15 residues. The V and J ends lost 8 bases and 7 bases, in that order; junction bases with no gene match: 10. The CDR3 loop reads CASGPLAGGRNTQYF. The CDR3 DNA is TGTGCCAGCGGCCCGCTAGCGGGGGGGCGGAATACGCAGTATTTT.

The chain joins TRBV7-9 to TRBJ1-6; 8 bases are a match to TRBD1. In germline, CDR1 is SEHNR, CDR2 FQNEAQ (reference sequence). J lost 4 bases, V lost 5 bases, and 10 bases had no gene match. This CDR3 has 17 residues. CDR3 protein: CASSTDSGTGYNSPLHF. The CDR3 nucleotides read TGTGCCAGCAGCACAGACTCCGGGACAGGATATAATTCACCCCTCCACTTT.

This rearrangement joins TRBV6-2 or TRBV6-3 to TRBJ1-2; TRBD1 might be the D (5 bases). In germline, CDR1 is MNHEY, CDR2 SVGEGT. This CDR3 spans 13 amino acids. The germline V and J ends were trimmed by 3 bases and 4 bases, with 9 bases remaining between them. Written as DNA, the CDR3 is TGTGCCAGCAGTTATGGAGGGGTCTATGGCTACACCTTC. Translating it yields CASSYGGVYGYTF.

This chain links TRBV5-6 with TRBJ2-3; 10 bases agree with TRBD2. In germline, CDR1 is SGHDT, CDR2 YYEEEE. Unmatched junction bases numbered 8, after V lost 4 bases and J lost 0 bases. The CDR3 is 17 amino acids. The CDR3 reads CASSRGLAGGSTDTQYF. Here the CDR3 DNA reads TGTGCCAGCAGCCGCGGTTTAGCGGGGGGTAGCACAGATACGCAGTATTTT. The full variable domain, rest sourced from reference TRBV5-6 and TRBJ2-3, is DAGVTQSPTHLIKTRGQQVTLRCSPKSGHDTVSWYQQALGQGPQFIFQYYEEEERQRGNFPDRFSGHQFPNYSSELNVNALLLGDSALYLCASSRGLAGGSTDTQYFGPGTRLTVL.

The genes are TRBV5-4 and TRBJ2-1, with 14 bases fitting TRBD2. The CDR3 contains 17 residues. V shed 4 bases, J shed 9 bases, and the junction held 12 bases outside the gene matches. Germline CDR1 SGHNT, CDR2 YYREEE (reference sequence). CDR3 in amino acids: CASSPSTSGGAIGEQFF. CDR3 DNA sequence: TGTGCCAGCAGCCCCTCGACTAGCGGGGGGGCAATCGGTGAGCAGTTCTTC. Using reference TRBV5-4 and TRBJ2-1 for the parts outside the CDR3, the full variable domain is ETGVTQSPTHLIKTRGQQVTLRCSSQSGHNTVSWYQQALGQGPQFIFQYYREEENGRGNFPPRFSGLQFPNYSSELNVNALELDDSALYLCASSPSTSGGAIGEQFFGPGTRLTVL.

V is TRBV19 and J is TRBJ2-7; TRBD2 matches 8 bases. Germline values: CDR1 LNHDA, CDR2 SQIVND (reference sequence). The ends lost 4 bases at V and 6 bases at J; junction bases unmatched: 8. The CDR3 has 14 residues. The CDR3 loop is CASSSLPGGLEQYF. The CDR3 DNA is TGTGCCAGTAGTAGCCTTCCGGGGGGGCTCGAGCAGTACTTC.

This clone has more than one count but fewer than ten. The rearrangement joins TRBV7-3 to TRBJ2-2, with D possibly TRBD2 on 6 matching bases. The CDR3 spans 15 residues. CDR1 and CDR2 from the germline V gene are SGHTA and FQGTGA. The V and J ends lost 6 bases and 4 bases respectively, with 15 bases between them. CDR3 sequence reads: CASSSGTAGTGELFF. The CDR3 region has the DNA TGTGCCAGCAGTTCCGGGACTGCCGGCACCGGGGAGCTGTTTTTT.

This clone was observed a single time. This sequence joins TRBV11-1 and TRBJ2-7, with D possibly being TRBD2 (5 bases). V was clipped by 0 bases and J by 2 bases, with 17 bases between them. CDR3 length: 17 amino acids. In germline, CDR1 is SGHAT, CDR2 FQDESV (reference sequence). The CDR3 spells CASSLAPPGSGAYEQYF. The CDR3 DNA reads TGTGCCAGCAGCTTAGCACCACCGGGATCTGGGGCCTACGAGCAGTACTTC.